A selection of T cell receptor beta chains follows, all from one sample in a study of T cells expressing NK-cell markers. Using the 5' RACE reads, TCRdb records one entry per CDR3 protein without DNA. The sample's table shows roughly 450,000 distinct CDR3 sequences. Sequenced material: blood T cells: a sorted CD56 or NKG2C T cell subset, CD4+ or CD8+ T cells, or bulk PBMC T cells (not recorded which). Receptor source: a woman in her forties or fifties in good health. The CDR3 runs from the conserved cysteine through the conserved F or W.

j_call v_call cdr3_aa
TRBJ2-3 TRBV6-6 CATDGAGGVDTQYF
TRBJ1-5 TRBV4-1 CASSQFTTNQPQHF
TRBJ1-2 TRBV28 CASSPPGRDGYTF
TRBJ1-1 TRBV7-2 CASSRPLRTGLRAFF
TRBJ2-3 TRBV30 CAWNSGGGARTDTQYF
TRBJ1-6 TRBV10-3 CAISDSTVSPLHF
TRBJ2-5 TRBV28 CASSYGPQETQYF
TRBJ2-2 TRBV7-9 CASSPRAGTITGELFF
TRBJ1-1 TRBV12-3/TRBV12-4 CASSRQVLGTEAFF
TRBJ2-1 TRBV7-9 CASSIRLVSYNEQFF
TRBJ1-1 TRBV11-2 CASSSGQGTEAFF
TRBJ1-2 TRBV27 CASSYPGTNGYTF
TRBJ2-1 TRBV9 CASSVQGTSGNEQFF
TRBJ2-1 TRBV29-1 CSLSSGGYNEQFF
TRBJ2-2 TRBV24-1 CATSLSGELFF
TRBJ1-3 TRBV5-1 CASSPSQASGNTIYF
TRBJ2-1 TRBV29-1 CGQRVSYNEQFF
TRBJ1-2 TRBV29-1 CSAAGANYGYTF
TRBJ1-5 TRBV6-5 CASSSGGDQHF
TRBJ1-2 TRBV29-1 CSVVGTGEGYTF
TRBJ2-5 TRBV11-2 CASSLARVAAETQYF
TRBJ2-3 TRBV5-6 CASSLETGGWTPTDTQYF
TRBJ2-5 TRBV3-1 CASGIGNQETQYF
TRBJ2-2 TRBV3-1 CASSRDRVFTGELFF
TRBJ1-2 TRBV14 CASSQVSSSSGYTF
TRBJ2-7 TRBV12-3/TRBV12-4 CASSLVSLEQYF
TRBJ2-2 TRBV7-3 CASSRRGSANTGELFF
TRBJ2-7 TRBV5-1 CASSVGQGGGEQYF
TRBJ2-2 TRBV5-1 CASSPGGTGINTGELFF
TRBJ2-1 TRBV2 CASRLRDRAGNEQFF
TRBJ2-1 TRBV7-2 CASSPDRLPVGEQFF
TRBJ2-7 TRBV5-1 CASSLGMSSYEQYF
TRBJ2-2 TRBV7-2 CASNIGPYTGELFF
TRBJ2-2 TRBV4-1 CASSQGRRTTNTGELFF
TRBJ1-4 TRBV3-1 CASTGGSTNEKLFF
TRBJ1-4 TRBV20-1 CSALRQGGNEKLFF
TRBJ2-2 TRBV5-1 CASRAELAGVKGGELFF
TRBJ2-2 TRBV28 CASSLPSAANTGELFF
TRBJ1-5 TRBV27 CASSPQGGRNQPQHF
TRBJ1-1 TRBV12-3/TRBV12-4 CASRTENGRLNTEAFF
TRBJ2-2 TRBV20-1 CSGTAENGELFF
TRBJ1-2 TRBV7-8 CASTNRGGNGYTF
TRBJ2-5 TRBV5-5 CASSQEAQTQYF
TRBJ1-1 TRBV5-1 CASSFSGGAGVTEAFF
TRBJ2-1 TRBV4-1 CASSQDPRGLYNEQFF
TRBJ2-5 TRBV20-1 CSARGPDQETQYF
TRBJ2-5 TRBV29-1 CSVEAGEGGRLWETQYF
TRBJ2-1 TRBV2 CASRGLLAGERNEQFF
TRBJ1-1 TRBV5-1 CASSPGRGPVLNTEAFF
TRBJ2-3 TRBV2 CASRSRAGGTDTQYF
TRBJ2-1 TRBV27 CASSSVTSGSNEQFF